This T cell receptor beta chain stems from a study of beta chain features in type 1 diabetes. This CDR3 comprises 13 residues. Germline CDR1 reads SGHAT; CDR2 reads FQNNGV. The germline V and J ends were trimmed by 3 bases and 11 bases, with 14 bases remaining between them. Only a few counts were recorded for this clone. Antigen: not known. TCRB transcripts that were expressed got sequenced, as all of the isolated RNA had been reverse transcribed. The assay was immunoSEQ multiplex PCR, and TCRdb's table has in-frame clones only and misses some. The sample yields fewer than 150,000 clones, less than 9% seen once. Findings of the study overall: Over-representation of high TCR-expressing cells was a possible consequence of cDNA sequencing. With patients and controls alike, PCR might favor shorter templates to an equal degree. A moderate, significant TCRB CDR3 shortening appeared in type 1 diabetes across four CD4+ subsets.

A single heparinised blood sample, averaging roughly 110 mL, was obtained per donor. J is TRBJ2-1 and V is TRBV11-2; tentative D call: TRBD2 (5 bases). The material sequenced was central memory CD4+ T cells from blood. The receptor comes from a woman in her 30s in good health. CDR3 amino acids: CASSFGPRDKQFF. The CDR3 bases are TGTGCCAGCAGCTTCGGCCCCCGGGATAAGCAGTTCTTC.